The 2 T cell receptor beta chains listed next were all sequenced from one sample in a study of lymphopenia after photon versus proton radiotherapy. TCRdb keeps only in-frame clones here, not all; method: immunoSEQ multiplex PCR. The data show 35,000 to 40,000 clones, over 65% seen once. The source was peripheral blood, collected from a patient treated with photon-based radiotherapy. The receptors shown here come from a man aged 50-60 years with gastric cancer.

The chain combines TRBV11-2 with TRBJ1-2; TRBD1 might be the D (6 bases). This CDR3 region has 16 residues. The germline V gene encodes CDR1 SGHAT and CDR2 FQNNGV. The V and J ends lost 0 bases and 1 base respectively, with 12 bases between them. The CDR3 reads CASSLDLGAFNYGYTF. In DNA form, the CDR3 reads TGTGCCAGCAGCTTAGATCTGGGGGCATTTAACTATGGCTACACCTTC.

This chain links TRBV15 with TRBJ2-7; the match to TRBD1 covers 8 bases. J gave up 7 bases and V 0 bases, and 8 bases lay outside the gene matches. Germline CDR1 is LNHNV and CDR2 is YYDKDF (reference sequence). The CDR3 loop spans 15 amino acids. The CDR3 DNA sequence: TGTGCCACCAGCAGAGACCGCATACAGGGGGAAGAGCAGTACTTC. Translated, it gives CATSRDRIQGEEQYF.